This is a list of T cell receptor beta chains from one sample in a study of immune characterization of retroperitoneal liposarcoma. TCRdb processed the PCR reads anew with MiXCR; each CDR3 protein has one entry. This sample has 8,000 or so distinct CDR3 sequences, with about 40% found just once. Sequencing input: tumor tissue. The source is a male donor with retroperitoneal liposarcoma. Each CDR3 is given with its conserved first and last residue. D genes are given only for firm matches. The size field is filled for only some rows; it gives once, few, many or a size class.

v_gene: TRBV7-2
d_gene: TRBD2
j_gene: TRBJ2-2
abundance: .
CDR3aa: CASGGLAGVTGELFF
CDR3nt: TGTGCCAGCGGGGGACTAGCGGGGGTCACCGGGGAGCTGTTTTTT

v_gene: TRBV11-2
d_gene: TRBD1
j_gene: TRBJ2-1
abundance: .
CDR3aa: CASSLVVGTGNLEQFF
CDR3nt: TGTGCCAGCAGCTTAGTCGTTGGGACAGGGAACCTTGAGCAGTTCTTC

v_gene: TRBV6-1
d_gene: .
j_gene: TRBJ1-4
abundance: .
CDR3aa: CASSDRVREKLFF
CDR3nt: TGTGCCAGCAGTGACAGGGTACGGGAAAAACTGTTTTTT

v_gene: TRBV6-1
d_gene: .
j_gene: TRBJ2-1
abundance: .
CDR3aa: CASSPERGNEQFF
CDR3nt: TGTGCCAGCAGTCCGGAGAGGGGGAATGAGCAGTTCTTC

v_gene: TRBV6-5
d_gene: TRBD2
j_gene: TRBJ2-1
abundance: .
CDR3aa: CASSYRGGAGSETQFF
CDR3nt: TGTGCCAGCAGTTACCGGGGGGGGGCGGGATCGGAGACCCAGTTCTTC

v_gene: TRBV12-3/TRBV12-4
d_gene: .
j_gene: TRBJ1-5
abundance: many
CDR3aa: CASNDGQSNQPQHF
CDR3nt: TGTGCCAGCAACGATGGACAAAGCAATCAGCCCCAGCATTTT

v_gene: TRBV6-1
d_gene: .
j_gene: TRBJ2-7
abundance: large
CDR3aa: CASSALEGVPYEQYF
CDR3nt: TGTGCCAGCAGTGCCTTAGAAGGGGTCCCCTACGAGCAGTACTTC

v_gene: TRBV11-1
d_gene: TRBD1
j_gene: TRBJ1-1
abundance: .
CDR3aa: CASSLGTGSTEAFF
CDR3nt: TGTGCCAGCAGCTTAGGGACAGGGTCCACTGAAGCTTTCTTT

v_gene: TRBV7-8
d_gene: TRBD1
j_gene: TRBJ2-7
abundance: .
CDR3aa: CASFGQGAISYNEQYF
CDR3nt: TGTGCCAGTTTCGGACAGGGGGCGATTTCCTACAATGAGCAGTACTTC

v_gene: TRBV5-1
d_gene: .
j_gene: TRBJ2-5
abundance: .
CDR3aa: CASSSASTGVWDEQYF
CDR3nt: TGCGCCAGCAGCTCGGCTTCGACGGGGGTTTGGGATGAGCAGTACTTC

v_gene: TRBV6-1
d_gene: .
j_gene: TRBJ1-1
abundance: .
CDR3aa: CASSAGTEAFF
CDR3nt: TGTGCCAGCAGCGCCGGGACTGAAGCTTTCTTT

v_gene: TRBV5-1
d_gene: .
j_gene: TRBJ2-2
abundance: .
CDR3aa: CASSLLLDTGELFF
CDR3nt: TGCGCCAGCAGCTTGCTCCTCGACACCGGGGAGCTGTTTTTT

v_gene: TRBV6-1
d_gene: .
j_gene: TRBJ2-7
abundance: .
CDR3aa: CASTYGGDSYEQYF
CDR3nt: TGTGCCAGCACCTACGGGGGAGACTCCTACGAGCAGTACTTC

v_gene: TRBV7-6
d_gene: .
j_gene: TRBJ1-2
abundance: .
CDR3aa: CASTPTPFYGYTF
CDR3nt: TGTGCCAGCACTCCAACCCCTTTCTATGGCTACACCTTC

v_gene: TRBV6-1
d_gene: .
j_gene: TRBJ2-1
abundance: .
CDR3aa: CASRPPGRSYNEQFF
CDR3nt: TGTGCCAGCAGACCCCCGGGAAGGTCCTACAATGAGCAGTTCTTC

v_gene: TRBV6-1
d_gene: TRBD1
j_gene: TRBJ2-7
abundance: few
CDR3aa: CASSETGGTYEQYF
CDR3nt: TGTGCCAGCAGTGAAACAGGGGGGACCTACGAGCAGTACTTC

v_gene: TRBV27
d_gene: .
j_gene: TRBJ2-3
abundance: .
CDR3aa: CASSFGGWGGDTQYF
CDR3nt: TGTGCCAGCAGTTTCGGGGGATGGGGCGGAGATACGCAGTATTTT

v_gene: TRBV12-3/TRBV12-4
d_gene: TRBD2
j_gene: TRBJ2-4
abundance: .
CDR3aa: CASTVAGSNNEQYF
CDR3nt: TGTGCCAGCACGGTAGCGGGGAGTAACAATGAGCAGTACTTC

v_gene: TRBV27
d_gene: TRBD2
j_gene: TRBJ2-1
abundance: many
CDR3aa: CASSSRLAGGTHEQFF
CDR3nt: TGTGCCAGCAGTTCGAGACTAGCGGGAGGGACGCATGAGCAGTTCTTC

v_gene: TRBV12-3/TRBV12-4
d_gene: .
j_gene: TRBJ2-3
abundance: medium-sized
CDR3aa: CASSLSRGDDTQYF
CDR3nt: TGTGCCAGCAGTTTGAGCAGGGGCGACGATACGCAGTATTTT

v_gene: TRBV6-5
d_gene: .
j_gene: TRBJ2-1
abundance: .
CDR3aa: CASSVSPPAYNEQFF
CDR3nt: TGTGCCAGCAGTGTGAGCCCGCCGGCCTACAATGAGCAGTTCTTC

v_gene: TRBV27
d_gene: TRBD1
j_gene: TRBJ2-7
abundance: .
CDR3aa: CASRSPTGTGGFYEQYF
CDR3nt: TGTGCCAGCAGGTCACCAACCGGGACAGGAGGGTTCTACGAGCAGTACTTC

v_gene: TRBV6-1
d_gene: .
j_gene: TRBJ2-7
abundance: .
CDR3aa: CASSNGIGPYEQYF
CDR3nt: TGTGCCAGCTCCAATGGGATAGGGCCCTACGAGCAGTACTTC

v_gene: TRBV27
d_gene: TRBD1
j_gene: TRBJ2-2
abundance: many
CDR3aa: CASNTFGTGITGELFF
CDR3nt: TGTGCCAGCAATACTTTTGGGACAGGGATCACCGGGGAGCTGTTTTTT

v_gene: TRBV6-1
d_gene: .
j_gene: TRBJ1-5
abundance: few
CDR3aa: CASTAFNQPQHF
CDR3nt: TGTGCCAGCACTGCCTTCAATCAGCCCCAGCATTTT

v_gene: TRBV7-2
d_gene: TRBD1
j_gene: TRBJ2-5
abundance: medium-sized
CDR3aa: CASSLGGLGTGHIETQYF
CDR3nt: TGTGCCAGCAGCCTAGGCGGTTTAGGGACAGGACATATAGAGACCCAGTACTTC

v_gene: TRBV6-1
d_gene: .
j_gene: TRBJ2-7
abundance: once
CDR3aa: CASSDMDPEQYF
CDR3nt: TGTGCCAGCAGTGACATGGATCCCGAGCAGTACTTC

v_gene: TRBV6-1
d_gene: .
j_gene: TRBJ1-2
abundance: .
CDR3aa: CASSERTVGYTF
CDR3nt: TGTGCCAGCAGTGAACGGACCGTCGGCTACACCTTC

v_gene: TRBV6-6
d_gene: TRBD2
j_gene: TRBJ2-3
abundance: few
CDR3aa: CASSYSYGGAGTQYF
CDR3nt: TGTGCCAGCAGTTACTCGTACGGGGGGGCAGGTACGCAGTATTTT

v_gene: TRBV7-1
d_gene: .
j_gene: TRBJ2-1
abundance: .
CDR3aa: CASNPARTEQFF
CDR3nt: TGTGCCAGCAACCCGGCGAGGACTGAGCAGTTCTTC

v_gene: TRBV6-1
d_gene: .
j_gene: TRBJ2-1
abundance: medium-sized
CDR3aa: CASSLLATANYNEQFF
CDR3nt: TGTGCCAGCAGTCTGCTAGCCACAGCTAACTACAATGAGCAGTTCTTC

v_gene: TRBV12-3/TRBV12-4
d_gene: .
j_gene: TRBJ2-7
abundance: medium-sized
CDR3aa: CASSVREGSYEQYF
CDR3nt: TGTGCCAGCAGTGTACGGGAAGGCTCCTACGAGCAGTACTTC

v_gene: TRBV6-5
d_gene: .
j_gene: TRBJ1-1
abundance: once
CDR3aa: CASSYDRGSNTEAFF
CDR3nt: TGTGCCAGCAGTTACGATAGGGGGTCGAACACTGAAGCTTTCTTT

v_gene: TRBV10-3
d_gene: TRBD2
j_gene: TRBJ2-7
abundance: .
CDR3aa: CATTIAGGSGEQYF
CDR3nt: TGTGCCACCACCATAGCGGGAGGGTCGGGGGAGCAGTACTTC

v_gene: TRBV7-3
d_gene: TRBD2
j_gene: TRBJ2-1
abundance: many
CDR3aa: CASSLDGGSYNEQFF
CDR3nt: TGTGCCAGCAGCTTGGACGGGGGGAGTTACAATGAGCAGTTCTTC

v_gene: TRBV6-4
d_gene: .
j_gene: TRBJ2-5
abundance: .
CDR3aa: CASSDFAGTQETQYF
CDR3nt: TGTGCCAGCAGTGACTTTGCAGGAACACAAGAGACCCAGTACTTC

v_gene: TRBV6-1
d_gene: .
j_gene: TRBJ2-1
abundance: medium-sized
CDR3aa: CASSEGLSLGTQFF
CDR3nt: TGTGCCAGCAGTGAAGGTTTGAGCCTCGGAACCCAGTTCTTC

v_gene: TRBV11-2
d_gene: .
j_gene: TRBJ2-2
abundance: .
CDR3aa: CASSLLGMRELFF
CDR3nt: TGTGCCAGCAGCCTGTTGGGGATGCGGGAGCTGTTTTTT

v_gene: TRBV7-8
d_gene: .
j_gene: TRBJ1-1
abundance: .
CDR3aa: CASSFFLNTEAFF
CDR3nt: TGTGCCAGCAGCTTTTTCTTGAACACTGAAGCTTTCTTT

v_gene: TRBV11-3
d_gene: TRBD2
j_gene: TRBJ2-7
abundance: few
CDR3aa: CASSIPGGNYEQYF
CDR3nt: TGTGCCAGCAGCATTCCGGGAGGGAACTACGAGCAGTACTTC

v_gene: TRBV7-2
d_gene: .
j_gene: TRBJ2-5
abundance: .
CDR3aa: CASSPAAGGTQYF
CDR3nt: TGTGCCAGCAGCCCCGCGGCCGGTGGGACCCAGTACTTC

v_gene: TRBV6-1
d_gene: .
j_gene: TRBJ2-4
abundance: .
CDR3aa: CASSEGMTRALYF
CDR3nt: TGTGCCAGCAGTGAAGGGATGACGAGGGCCCTGTACTTC

v_gene: TRBV6-1
d_gene: .
j_gene: TRBJ2-7
abundance: few
CDR3aa: CASTVGGRRFEQYF
CDR3nt: TGTGCCAGCACCGTCGGGGGCCGCCGTTTTGAGCAGTACTTC